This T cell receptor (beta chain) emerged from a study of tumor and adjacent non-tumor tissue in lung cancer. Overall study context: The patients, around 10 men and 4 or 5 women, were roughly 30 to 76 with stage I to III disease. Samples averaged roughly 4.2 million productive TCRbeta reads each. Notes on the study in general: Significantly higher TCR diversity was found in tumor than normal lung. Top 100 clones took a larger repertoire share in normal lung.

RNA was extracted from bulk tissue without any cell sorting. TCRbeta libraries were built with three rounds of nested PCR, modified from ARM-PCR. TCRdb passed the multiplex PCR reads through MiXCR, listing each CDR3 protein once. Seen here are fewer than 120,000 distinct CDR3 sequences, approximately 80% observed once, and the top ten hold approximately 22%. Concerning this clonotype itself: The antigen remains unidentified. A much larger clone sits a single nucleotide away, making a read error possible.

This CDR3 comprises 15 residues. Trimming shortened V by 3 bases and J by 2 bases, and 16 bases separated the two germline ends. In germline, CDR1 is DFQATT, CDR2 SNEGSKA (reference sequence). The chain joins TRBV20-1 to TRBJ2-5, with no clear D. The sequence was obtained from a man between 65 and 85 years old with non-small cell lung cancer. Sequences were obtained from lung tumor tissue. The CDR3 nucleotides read TGCAGTGCTAGGGTTCACCCCACAGAACAAGAGACCCAGTACTTC. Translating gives CSARVHPTEQETQYF.